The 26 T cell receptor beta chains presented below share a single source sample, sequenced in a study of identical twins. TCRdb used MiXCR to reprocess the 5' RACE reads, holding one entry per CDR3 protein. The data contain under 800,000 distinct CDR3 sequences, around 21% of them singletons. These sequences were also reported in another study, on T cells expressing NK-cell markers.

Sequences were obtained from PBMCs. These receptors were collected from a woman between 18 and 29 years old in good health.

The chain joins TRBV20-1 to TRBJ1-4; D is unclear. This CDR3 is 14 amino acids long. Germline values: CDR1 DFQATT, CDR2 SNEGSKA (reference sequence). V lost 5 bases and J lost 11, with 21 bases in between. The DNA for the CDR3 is TGCAGTGCTTTTACCCCGGGATTTAGGGAGAAACTGTTTTTT. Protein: CSAFTPGFREKLFF.

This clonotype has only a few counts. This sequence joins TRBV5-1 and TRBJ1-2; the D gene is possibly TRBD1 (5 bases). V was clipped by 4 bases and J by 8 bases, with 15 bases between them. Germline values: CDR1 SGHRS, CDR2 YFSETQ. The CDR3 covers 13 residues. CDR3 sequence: CASSETGSVGYTF. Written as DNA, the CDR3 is TGCGCCAGCAGCGAAACAGGTTCGGTCGGCTACACCTTC.

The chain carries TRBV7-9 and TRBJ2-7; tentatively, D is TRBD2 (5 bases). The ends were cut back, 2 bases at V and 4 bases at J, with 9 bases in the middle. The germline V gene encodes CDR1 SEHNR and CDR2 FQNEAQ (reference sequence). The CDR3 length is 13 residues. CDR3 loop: CASSLTPGYEQYF. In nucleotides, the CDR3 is TGTGCCAGCAGCTTAACCCCGGGATACGAGCAGTACTTC. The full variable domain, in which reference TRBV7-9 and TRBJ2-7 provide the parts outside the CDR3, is DTGVSQNPRHKITKRGQNVTFRCDPISEHNRLYWYRQTLGQGPEFLTYFQNEAQLEKSRLLSDRFSAERPKGSFSTLEIQRTEQGDSAMYLCASSLTPGYEQYFGPGTRLTVT.

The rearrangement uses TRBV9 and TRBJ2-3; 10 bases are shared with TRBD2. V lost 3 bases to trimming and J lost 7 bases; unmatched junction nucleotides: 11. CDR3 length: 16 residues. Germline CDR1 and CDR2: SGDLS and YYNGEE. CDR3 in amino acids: CASSASLSGGDHTQYF. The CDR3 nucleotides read TGTGCCAGCAGCGCGAGCCTGAGCGGGGGGGATCATACGCAGTATTTT.

The CDR3, as DNA: TGTGCCATCCGTATAGGAGGGATCAACGAGCAGTACTTC. It encodes CAIRIGGINEQYF. The chain uses TRBV10-3 and TRBJ2-7; weak D call: TRBD2 (6 bases). The CDR3 covers 13 residues. The V gene's germline CDR1 is ENHRY and CDR2 SYGVKD. Between the trimmed V and J ends, which lost 8 bases and 5 bases, there was a span of 16 bases.

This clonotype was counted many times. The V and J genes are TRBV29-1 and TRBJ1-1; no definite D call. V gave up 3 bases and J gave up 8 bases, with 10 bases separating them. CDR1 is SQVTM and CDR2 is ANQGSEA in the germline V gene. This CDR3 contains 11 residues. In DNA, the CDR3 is TGCAGCGTTGAGTATTCCCCCGAAGCTTTCTTT. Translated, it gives CSVEYSPEAFF.

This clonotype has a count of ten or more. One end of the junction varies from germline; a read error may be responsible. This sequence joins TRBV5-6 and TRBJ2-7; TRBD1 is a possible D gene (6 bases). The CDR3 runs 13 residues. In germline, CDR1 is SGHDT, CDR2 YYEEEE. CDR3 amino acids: CASIRPGTTRSAF. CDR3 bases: TGTGCCAGCATCCGGCCTGGGACAACCCGATCCGCGTTC.

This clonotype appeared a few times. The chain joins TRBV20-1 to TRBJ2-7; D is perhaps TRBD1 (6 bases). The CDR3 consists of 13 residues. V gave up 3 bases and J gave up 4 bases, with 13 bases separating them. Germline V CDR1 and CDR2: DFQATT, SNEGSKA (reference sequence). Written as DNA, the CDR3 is TGCAGTGCTAGGAACAGGGATGGGTACGAGCAGTACTTC. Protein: CSARNRDGYEQYF.

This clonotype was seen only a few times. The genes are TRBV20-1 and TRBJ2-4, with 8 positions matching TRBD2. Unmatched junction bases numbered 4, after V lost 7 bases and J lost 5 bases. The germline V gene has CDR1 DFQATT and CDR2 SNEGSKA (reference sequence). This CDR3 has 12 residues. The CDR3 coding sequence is TGCAGTGGTGAGCGGGGGCAAAACATTCAGTACTTC. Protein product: CSGERGQNIQYF.

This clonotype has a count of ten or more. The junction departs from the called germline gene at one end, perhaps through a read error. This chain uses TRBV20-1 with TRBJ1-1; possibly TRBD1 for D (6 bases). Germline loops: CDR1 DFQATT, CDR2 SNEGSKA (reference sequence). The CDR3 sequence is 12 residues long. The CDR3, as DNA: TGCAGTGCTGACACAGGGAACGCTGAAGCTTTCTTT. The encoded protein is CSADTGNAEAFF.

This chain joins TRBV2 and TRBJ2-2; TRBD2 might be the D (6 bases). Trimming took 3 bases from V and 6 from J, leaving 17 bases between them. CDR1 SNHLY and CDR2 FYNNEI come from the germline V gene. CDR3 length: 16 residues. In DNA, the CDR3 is TGTGCCAGCAGTGATGCGACACGACGGGGGTCCGGGGAGCTGTTTTTT. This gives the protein CASSDATRRGSGELFF.

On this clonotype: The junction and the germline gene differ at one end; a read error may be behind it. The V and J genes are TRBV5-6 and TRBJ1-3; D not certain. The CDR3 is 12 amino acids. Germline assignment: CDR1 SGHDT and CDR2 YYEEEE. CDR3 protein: CASSSLSRNPIF. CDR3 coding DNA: TGTGCCAGCAGCTCGCTCTCGCGTAATCCCATTTTT.

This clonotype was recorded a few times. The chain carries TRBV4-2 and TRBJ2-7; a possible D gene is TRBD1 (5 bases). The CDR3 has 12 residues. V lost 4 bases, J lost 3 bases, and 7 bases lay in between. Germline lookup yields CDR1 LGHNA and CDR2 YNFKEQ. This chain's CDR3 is CASSPDNYEQYF. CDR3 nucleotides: TGTGCCAGCAGCCCGGACAACTACGAGCAGTACTTC.

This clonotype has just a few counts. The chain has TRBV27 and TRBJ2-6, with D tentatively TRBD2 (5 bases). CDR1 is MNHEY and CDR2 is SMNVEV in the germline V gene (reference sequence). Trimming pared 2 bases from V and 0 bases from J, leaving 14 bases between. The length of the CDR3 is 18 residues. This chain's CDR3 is CASSLREQAISGANVLTF. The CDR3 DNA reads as TGTGCCAGCAGTTTAAGGGAGCAGGCGATCTCTGGGGCCAACGTCCTGACTTTC. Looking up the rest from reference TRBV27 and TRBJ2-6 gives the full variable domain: EAQVTQNPRYLITVTGKKLTVTCSQNMNHEYMSWYRQDPGLGLRQIYYSMNVEVTDKGDVPEGYKVSRKEKRNFPLILESPSPNQTSLYFCASSLREQAISGANVLTFGAGSRLTVL.

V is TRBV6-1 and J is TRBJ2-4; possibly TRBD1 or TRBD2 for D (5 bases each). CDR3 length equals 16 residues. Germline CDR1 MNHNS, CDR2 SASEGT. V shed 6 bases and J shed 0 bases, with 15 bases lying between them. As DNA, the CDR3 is TGTGCCAGCAGCCCCGCTTATGGGGGAGCCAAAAACATTCAGTACTTC. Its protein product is CASSPAYGGAKNIQYF.

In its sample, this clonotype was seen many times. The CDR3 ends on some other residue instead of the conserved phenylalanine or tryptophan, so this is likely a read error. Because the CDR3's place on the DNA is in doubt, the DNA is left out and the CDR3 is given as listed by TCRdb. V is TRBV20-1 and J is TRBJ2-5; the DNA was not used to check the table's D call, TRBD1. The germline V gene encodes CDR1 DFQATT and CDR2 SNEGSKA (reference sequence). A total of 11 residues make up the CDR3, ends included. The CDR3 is CSARLSSGGPV.

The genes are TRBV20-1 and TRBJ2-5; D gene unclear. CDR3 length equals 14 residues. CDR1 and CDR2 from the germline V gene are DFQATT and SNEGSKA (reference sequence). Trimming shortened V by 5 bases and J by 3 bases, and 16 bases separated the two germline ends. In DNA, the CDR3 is TGCAGTGCTTCGACCGTCTACTCAAAAGAGACCCAGTACTTC. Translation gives CSASTVYSKETQYF.

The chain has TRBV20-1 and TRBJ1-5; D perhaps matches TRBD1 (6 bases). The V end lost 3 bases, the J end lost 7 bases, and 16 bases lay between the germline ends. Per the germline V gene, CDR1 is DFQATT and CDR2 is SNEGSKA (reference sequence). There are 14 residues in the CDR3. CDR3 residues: CSARFVQGHQPQHF. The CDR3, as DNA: TGCAGTGCTAGGTTCGTGCAGGGGCACCAGCCCCAGCATTTT.

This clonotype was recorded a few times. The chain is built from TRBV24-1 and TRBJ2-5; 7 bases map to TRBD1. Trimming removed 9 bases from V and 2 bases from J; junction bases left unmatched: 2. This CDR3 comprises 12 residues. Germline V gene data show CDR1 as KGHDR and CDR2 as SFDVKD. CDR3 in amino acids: CATGDSQETQYF. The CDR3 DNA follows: TGTGCCACCGGGGACAGTCAAGAGACCCAGTACTTC.

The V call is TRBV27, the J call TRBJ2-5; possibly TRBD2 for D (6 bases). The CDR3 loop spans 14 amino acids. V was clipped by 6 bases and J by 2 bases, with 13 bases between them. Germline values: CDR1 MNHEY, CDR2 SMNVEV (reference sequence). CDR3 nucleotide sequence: TGTGCCAGCAGCAAACTAGCAGAGCAAGAGACCCAGTACTTC. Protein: CASSKLAEQETQYF.

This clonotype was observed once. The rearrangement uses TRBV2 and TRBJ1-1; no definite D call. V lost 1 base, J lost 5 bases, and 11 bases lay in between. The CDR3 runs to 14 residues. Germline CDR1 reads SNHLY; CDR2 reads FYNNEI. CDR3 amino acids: CASSEESIGTEAFF. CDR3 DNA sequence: TGTGCCAGCAGTGAAGAGTCAATCGGGACTGAAGCTTTCTTT.

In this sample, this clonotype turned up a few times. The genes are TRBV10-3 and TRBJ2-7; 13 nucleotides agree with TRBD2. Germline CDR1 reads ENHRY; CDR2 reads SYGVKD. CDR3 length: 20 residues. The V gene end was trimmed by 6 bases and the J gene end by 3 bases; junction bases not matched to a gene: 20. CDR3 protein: CAIRETGSLTSGRASYEQYF. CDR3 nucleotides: TGTGCCATCAGGGAAACAGGGAGCCTAACTAGCGGGAGGGCTAGCTACGAGCAGTACTTC.

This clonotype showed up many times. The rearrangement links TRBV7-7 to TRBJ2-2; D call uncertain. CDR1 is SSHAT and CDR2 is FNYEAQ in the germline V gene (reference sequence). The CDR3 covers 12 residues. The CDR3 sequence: CASRHSTGELFF. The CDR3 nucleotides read TGTGCTAGCCGCCATTCCACCGGGGAGCTGTTTTTT.

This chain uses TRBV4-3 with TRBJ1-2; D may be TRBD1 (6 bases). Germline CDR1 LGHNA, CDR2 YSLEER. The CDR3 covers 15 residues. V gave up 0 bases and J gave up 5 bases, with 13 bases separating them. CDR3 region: CASSQDSKTGYGYTF. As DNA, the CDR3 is TGCGCCAGCAGCCAAGATAGTAAGACAGGATATGGCTACACCTTC.

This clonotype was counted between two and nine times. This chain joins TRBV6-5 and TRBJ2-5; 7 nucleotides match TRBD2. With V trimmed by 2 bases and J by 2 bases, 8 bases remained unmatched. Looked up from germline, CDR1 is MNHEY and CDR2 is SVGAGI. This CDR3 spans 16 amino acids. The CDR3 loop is CASSYLRAGDQETQYF. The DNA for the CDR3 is TGTGCCAGCAGTTACCTTCGGGCGGGGGATCAAGAGACCCAGTACTTC.

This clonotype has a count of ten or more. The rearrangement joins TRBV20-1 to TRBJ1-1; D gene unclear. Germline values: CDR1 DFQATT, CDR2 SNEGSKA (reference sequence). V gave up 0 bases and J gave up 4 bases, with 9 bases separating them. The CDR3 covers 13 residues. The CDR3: CSARDQRVTEAFF. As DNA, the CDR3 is TGCAGTGCTAGAGATCAAAGGGTCACTGAAGCTTTCTTT.